The TCR beta chain described here comes from a study of T cell responses to AZD1222 COVID-19 vaccine. Study-level results: Among spike-specific TCRs, nearly half reportedly target unmutated variant regions.

Trimming removed 5 bases from V and 5 bases from J, with 12 bases in between. In germline, CDR1 is SEHNR, CDR2 FQNEAQ (reference sequence). This CDR3 is built from 14 residues. TCRdb keeps only in-frame clones here, not all; method: immunoSEQ multiplex PCR. This table has around 120,000 clones, about nine tenths appearing once. A remark on this clone: As yet, its antigen is unknown.

The source was peripheral blood, collected on day 0 of AZD1222 vaccination. This TCR was sampled from an adult in good health. This chain connects TRBV7-9 to TRBJ1-4, with D tentatively TRBD1 (6 bases). CDR3 in DNA: TGTGCCAGCAGCCTACAGGGCCGAAATGAAAAACTGTTTTTT. It encodes CASSLQGRNEKLFF.